Listed below are T cell receptor beta chains from one sample, sequenced in a study of cytotoxic CD8 clonotypes in ibrutinib-treated CLL. Produced via immunoSEQ multiplex PCR; TCRdb's table is partial and in-frame only. The repertoire holds some 130,000 clones, with over 75% as singletons. Material: PBMCs, obtained after 24 months of ibrutinib treatment. These receptors originate from a human donor with chronic lymphocytic leukemia. The CDR3 runs from the conserved cysteine through the conserved F or W. D genes are given only for firm matches. The size of a clone is reported for some rows only, either as once, few or many, or as a class for expanded clones.

D	V	J	size	DNA	CDR3
.	TRBV19	TRBJ1-4	.	TGTGCCAGTACCCCCCGGCGGGGGGCGGGAAAACTGTTTTTT	CASTPRRGAGKLFF
.	TRBV27	TRBJ2-5	few	TGTGCCAGCAGTATCCGACCACAAGAGACCCAGTACTTC	CASSIRPQETQYF
TRBD2	TRBV5-1	TRBJ2-5	.	TGCGCCAGCAGGTCAAGCGGGGAATCCCAAGAGACCCAGTACTTC	CASRSSGESQETQYF
.	TRBV5-1	TRBJ2-3	.	TGCGCCAGCAGCTTGTCTCCACTAGAGACAGATACGCAGTATTTT	CASSLSPLETDTQYF
.	TRBV27	TRBJ2-7	.	TGTGCCAGCAGTTTAAACCGGGACATCCAGTACGAGCAGTACTTC	CASSLNRDIQYEQYF
TRBD1	TRBV7-9	TRBJ2-1	.	TGTGCCAGCAGCCCGGGACAGGGTTTTAATGAGCAGTTCTTC	CASSPGQGFNEQFF
.	TRBV7-2	TRBJ1-6	.	TGTGCCAGCAGCTTGGGGCTCCGAAATTCACCCCTCCACTTT	CASSLGLRNSPLHF
TRBD2	TRBV27	TRBJ2-3	.	TGTGCCAGCAGCCGCGGGACTAGCGTAGATACGCAGTATTTT	CASSRGTSVDTQYF
.	TRBV28	TRBJ1-2	.	TGTGCCAGCAGTCCCGGTGGGGGGAACCTCTATGGCTACACCTTC	CASSPGGGNLYGYTF
.	TRBV4-2	TRBJ1-4	.	TGTGCCAGCGGTGGGGGGGGTAATGAAAAACTGTTTTTT	CASGGGGNEKLFF
.	TRBV27	TRBJ1-2	.	TGTGCCAGCAGTTTAGGGGCGGTTTATGGCTACACCTTC	CASSLGAVYGYTF
.	TRBV21-1	TRBJ2-7	many	TGTGCCAGCAGCCTAAGACAGGCGTACTCCTACGAGCAGTACTTC	CASSLRQAYSYEQYF
TRBD2	TRBV5-1	TRBJ2-1	.	TGCGCCAGCAGCTCAGGACTAGCGGGAGTAGCTGAGCAGTTCTTC	CASSSGLAGVAEQFF
.	TRBV27	TRBJ2-7	.	TGTGCCAGCAGTCCCCCTGGGGAAGTCAATTACGAGCAGTACTTC	CASSPPGEVNYEQYF
.	TRBV19	TRBJ1-2	.	TGTGCCAGTAGTATAGTTGGAGCGGCAGTTCGTGGCTACACCTTC	CASSIVGAAVRGYTF
.	TRBV19	TRBJ1-5	.	TGTGCCAGTAGTGTAGACAGTAGTAGCAATCAGCCCCAGCATTTT	CASSVDSSSNQPQHF
TRBD2	TRBV5-1	TRBJ2-3	.	TGCGCCAGCAGCTCTGGGTTAGCGGGGAACACAGATACGCAGTATTTT	CASSSGLAGNTDTQYF
TRBD2	TRBV7-3	TRBJ2-1	.	TGTGCCAGCAGCCCCGGACTAGCGGGAGCGATCTACAATGAGCAGTTCTTC	CASSPGLAGAIYNEQFF
.	TRBV7-6	TRBJ2-7	.	TGTGCCAGCAGCTTAGGTCCCCGGGGCCCTGACGAGCAGTACTTC	CASSLGPRGPDEQYF
.	TRBV2	TRBJ2-3	once	TGTGCCAGCAGTGATGAAGCGGAGATGACATCAGATACGCAGTATTTT	CASSDEAEMTSDTQYF
.	TRBV30	TRBJ1-5	once	TGTGCCTGGAGTGTACGCATGGCTAGCAATCAGCCCCAGCATTTT	CAWSVRMASNQPQHF
.	TRBV27	TRBJ1-2	.	TGTGCCAGCAGTTTCTCGGGCCTTAACTATGGCTACACCTTC	CASSFSGLNYGYTF
.	TRBV7-9	TRBJ2-2	.	TGTGCCAGCAGCCGCCTGAGTGGGGGCGGCACCGGGGAGCTGTTTTTT	CASSRLSGGGTGELFF
TRBD1	TRBV7-9	TRBJ1-1	.	TGTGCCAGCAGCTTAGCGGGACAGATGATGAACACTGAAGCTTTCTTT	CASSLAGQMMNTEAFF
.	TRBV29-1	TRBJ2-7	once	TGCAGCGTGACGGGACCTTTGGGCGAGCAGTACTTC	CSVTGPLGEQYF
TRBD1	TRBV7-2	TRBJ1-4	.	TGTGCCAGCAGCCCGGACAGGGGGAATGAAAAACTGTTTTTT	CASSPDRGNEKLFF
.	TRBV5-1	TRBJ2-2	once	TGCGCCAGCAGCTTGGCCGAACAGATTATCACCGGGGAGCTGTTTTTT	CASSLAEQIITGELFF
.	TRBV18	TRBJ2-2	once	TGTGCCAGCTCACCATCCGCGGTCTTTACCGGGGAGCTGTTTTTT	CASSPSAVFTGELFF
.	TRBV7-2	TRBJ1-5	.	TGTGCCAGCAGCTTAGTCAGGTCTAGCAATCAGCCCCAGCATTTT	CASSLVRSSNQPQHF
.	TRBV28	TRBJ1-1	.	TGTGCCAGCAGGAAGGGACAGAACACTGAAGCTTTCTTT	CASRKGQNTEAFF
.	TRBV5-1	TRBJ2-5	.	TGCGCCAGCAGCTTGGGCCAAGAGACCCAGTACTTC	CASSLGQETQYF
.	TRBV6-6	TRBJ1-1	.	TGTGCCAGCCGGGAGGGCACGAACACTGAAGCTTTCTTT	CASREGTNTEAFF
.	TRBV27	TRBJ1-1	few	TGTGCCAGCAGTTCCCCCAGGAACACTGAAGCTTTCTTT	CASSSPRNTEAFF
.	TRBV28	TRBJ2-1	.	TGTGCCAGCTATAACAATGAGCAGTTCTTC	CASYNNEQFF
.	TRBV4-1	TRBJ1-5	.	TGCGCCAGCAGCCAGTTAGCGGACCAGCCCCAGCATTTT	CASSQLADQPQHF
.	TRBV7-2	TRBJ1-1	.	TGTGCCAGCAGCTTACCCCCGGCGGCAGCTGAAGCTTTCTTT	CASSLPPAAAEAFF
.	TRBV30	TRBJ2-1	.	TGTGCCTGGAGCCTCGCCGGGACATCGGTCAATGAGCAGTTCTTC	CAWSLAGTSVNEQFF
.	TRBV7-8	TRBJ2-7	.	TGTGCCAGCAGCCCTAGACAGGGAGGTTCGTACGAGCAGTACTTC	CASSPRQGGSYEQYF
.	TRBV7-7	TRBJ2-5	.	TGTGCCAGCAGCTTACGACAGAGTGAGACCCAGTACTTC	CASSLRQSETQYF
.	TRBV30	TRBJ1-2	.	TGTGCCTGGAGTCGGGGGGGTACTCGCTATGGCTACACCTTC	CAWSRGGTRYGYTF
TRBD2	TRBV7-2	TRBJ2-3	.	TGTGCCAGCAGCCCGAGGACTAGCGGGGGGGCCGGCACAGATACGCAGTATTTT	CASSPRTSGGAGTDTQYF
.	TRBV7-2	TRBJ1-1	.	TGTGCCAGCAGCTTAGGGGGTTTGAACACTGAAGCTTTCTTT	CASSLGGLNTEAFF
TRBD1	TRBV28	TRBJ1-2	.	TGTGCCAGCAGTCCCAGGGGGCCCGGCTACACCTTC	CASSPRGPGYTF
TRBD1	TRBV5-1	TRBJ2-7	.	TGCGCCAGCAGCCCCCGGGACAGGGGGTCGTCCTACGAGCAGTACTTC	CASSPRDRGSSYEQYF